This entry lists 30 T cell receptor beta chains sequenced from one sample in a study of T cell changes during pregnancy in multiple sclerosis. Libraries were prepared by immunoSEQ multiplex PCR; TCRdb keeps only in-frame clonotypes and omits some of them. The table lists some 68,000 clones, about 89% of them singletons. Sample: peripheral blood, taken in the second trimester of pregnancy. These receptors were taken from a female donor with multiple sclerosis, enrolled in a pregnancy study.

CDR3 nucleotides: TGCGCCAGCAGCTTGGCCGCTAGCGGGAGCTACAATGAGCAGTTCTTC. Translation: CASSLAASGSYNEQFF. The chain has TRBV5-1 and TRBJ2-1; TRBD2 aligns across 10 bases. The germline V gene has CDR1 SGHRS and CDR2 YFSETQ. V gave up 0 bases and J gave up 3 bases; unmatched junction bases: 3. CDR3 length: 16 amino acids.

V is TRBV28 and J is TRBJ1-5; D is possibly TRBD1 (6 bases). Trimming stripped 6 bases from V and 5 bases from J, with 17 bases between. Germline V CDR1 and CDR2: MDHEN, SYDVKM. This CDR3 has 15 amino acids. CDR3 amino acids: CASSLRGQGHQPQHF. For the CDR3, the DNA is TGTGCCAGCAGCCTGAGAGGGCAGGGGCATCAGCCCCAGCATTTT.

The rearrangement links TRBV12-5 to TRBJ1-2; a possible D gene is TRBD1 (6 bases). V gave up 5 bases and J gave up 4 bases, with 17 bases separating them. CDR3 size: 15 residues. Germline CDR1 reads LGHNT; CDR2 reads FRNRAP. The DNA of the CDR3 is TGTGCTAGTGGTGCATTCGCGGGGGCGGGCTATGGCTACACCTTC. It specifies CASGAFAGAGYGYTF.

This clone is a singleton in its sample. The chain recombines TRBV29-1 with TRBJ2-1; D is possibly TRBD1 (6 bases). V lost 2 bases, J lost 4 bases, and 15 bases lay in between. This CDR3 contains 15 residues. Germline assignment: CDR1 SQVTM and CDR2 ANQGSEA. The CDR3 DNA reads as TGCAGCGTTGAACAGGGGAATGGTTGGTACAATGAGCAGTTCTTC. Its translation: CSVEQGNGWYNEQFF.

Written as DNA, the CDR3 is TGTGCCAGCAGCCAAGATCCTAGACAGGGGGCCTACGAGCAGTACTTC. It is translated as CASSQDPRQGAYEQYF. V gene TRBV4-2 combines with J gene TRBJ2-7; 9 positions match TRBD1. Trimming cost V 0 bases and J 2 bases; bases outside gene matches: 5. Germline V gene lookup returns CDR1 LGHNA and CDR2 YNFKEQ. This CDR3 spans 16 amino acids.

V is TRBV7-2 and J is TRBJ1-1, with D possibly matching TRBD1 (6 bases). The germline V gene has CDR1 SGHTA and CDR2 FQGNSA. V lost 3 bases to trimming and J lost 4 bases, with 12 bases between them. The CDR3 consists of 14 residues. The CDR3: CASSFKGGGTEAFF. CDR3 coding DNA: TGTGCCAGCAGCTTCAAGGGAGGGGGCACTGAAGCTTTCTTT.

The chain employs TRBV27 and TRBJ1-2; no firm D call. V lost 3 bases to trimming and J lost 2 bases, with 19 bases between them. The V gene's germline CDR1 is MNHEY and CDR2 SMNVEV (reference sequence). The CDR3 length is 17 residues. In nucleotides, the CDR3 is TGTGCCAGCAGTTTGGAGGCGAGCGGATACGAAAACTATGGCTACACCTTC. This encodes CASSLEASGYENYGYTF.

The chain recombines TRBV7-2 with TRBJ2-1; possibly TRBD1 for D (6 bases). Germline CDR1 is SGHTA and CDR2 is FQGNSA. V lost 3 bases and J lost 4, with 16 bases in between. The CDR3 contains 16 residues. The CDR3 region has the DNA TGTGCCAGCAGCTTTTCCAGGACAGCCGGATACAATGAGCAGTTCTTC. This gives the protein CASSFSRTAGYNEQFF.

This clone showed up just once. The V gene is TRBV2, the J gene TRBJ2-7, with D possibly matching TRBD1 (6 bases). Germline CDR1 reads SNHLY; CDR2 reads FYNNEI. Trimming left V 6 bases short and J 0 bases short, with 12 bases between. This CDR3 spans 14 amino acids. In DNA form, the CDR3 reads TGTGCCAGCAGGGGACAACCCTCCTCCTACGAGCAGTACTTC. It yields the protein CASRGQPSSYEQYF.

The chain carries TRBV5-1 and TRBJ1-4; D perhaps matches TRBD1 (5 bases). CDR3 length: 15 amino acids. The V end lost 2 bases, the J end lost 7 bases, and 15 bases lay between the germline ends. The germline V gene encodes CDR1 SGHRS and CDR2 YFSETQ. The CDR3 DNA reads as TGCGCCAGCAGCTTCAGCGGGGCGCGGGGTGAAAAACTGTTTTTT. It codes for CASSFSGARGEKLFF.

The chain is built from TRBV25-1 and TRBJ1-3; D gene uncertain. Germline V lookup: CDR1 MGHDK, CDR2 SYGVNS. This CDR3 region has 17 residues. V was clipped by 2 bases and J by 0 bases, with 14 bases between them. Here the CDR3 DNA reads TGTGCCAGCAGTGAAGACCAGGCCGGCCTCTCTGGAAACACCATATATTTT. Amino acids: CASSEDQAGLSGNTIYF.

The CDR3 sequence is CASSPAGGPQSTDTQYF. In DNA form, the CDR3 reads TGTGCCAGCAGTCCAGCGGGGGGCCCGCAAAGCACAGATACGCAGTATTTT. This sequence joins TRBV4-2 and TRBJ2-3; 9 bases are shared with TRBD2. Trimming took 6 bases from V and 0 from J; bases not matched to a gene: 10. CDR3 length: 17 amino acids. Germline V gene data show CDR1 as LGHNA and CDR2 as YNFKEQ.

Worth noting for this clone: This same CDR3 is encoded by further DNA sequences in the sample. The genes are TRBV20-1 and TRBJ1-1; TRBD1 aligns across 11 bases. The V gene's germline CDR1 is DFQATT and CDR2 SNEGSKA (reference sequence). J lost 8 bases, V lost 6 bases, and 2 bases had no gene match. The CDR3 runs 11 residues. The CDR3 DNA is TGCAGTGCCGGACAGGGGGCGGAAGCTTTCTTT. Protein product: CSAGQGAEAFF.

V and J are TRBV25-1 and TRBJ2-5, with 7 bases that match TRBD2. The CDR3 sequence is 14 residues long. V gave up 5 bases and J gave up 2 bases; unmatched junction bases: 5. Germline V CDR1 and CDR2: MGHDK, SYGVNS. CDR3 residues: CASSRTSWQETQYF. The CDR3 DNA reads as TGTGCCAGCAGTAGGACTAGTTGGCAAGAGACCCAGTACTTC.

The chain couples TRBV19 to TRBJ1-2; 7 bases match TRBD1. Per the germline V gene, CDR1 is LNHDA and CDR2 is SQIVND (reference sequence). This CDR3 contains 13 residues. V was pared by 7 bases and J by 8 bases, with 10 bases of the junction left unmatched. DNA of the CDR3: TGTGCCAGTATAGGGACAGCCATTTCCGGCTACACCTTC. Protein: CASIGTAISGYTF.

This rearrangement joins TRBV27 to TRBJ2-5; D is possibly TRBD2 (7 bases). The CDR3 loop spans 16 amino acids. Looked up from germline, CDR1 is MNHEY and CDR2 is SMNVEV (reference sequence). The ends were cut back, 0 bases at V and 1 base at J, with 12 bases in the middle. CDR3 sequence reads: CASSLSKGGGQETQYF. The CDR3 DNA is TGTGCCAGCAGTTTATCGAAGGGGGGGGGCCAAGAGACCCAGTACTTC.

The V gene is TRBV4-2, the J gene TRBJ1-3, with 9 bases lining up with TRBD1. Germline loops: CDR1 LGHNA, CDR2 YNFKEQ. CDR3 length equals 17 residues. The J segment lost 0 bases and the V segment lost 1 base, leaving 4 bases of the junction unmatched. CDR3 DNA: TGTGCCAGCAGCCAAGTCTTGACAGGGGGCTCTGGAAACACCATATATTTT. It codes for CASSQVLTGGSGNTIYF.

J is TRBJ1-2 and V is TRBV11-2; tentative D call: TRBD1 (6 bases). Deletions cut 5 bases from V and 8 bases from J, with 21 bases between. CDR1 and CDR2 from the germline V gene are SGHAT and FQNNGV. The CDR3 totals 15 residues. The CDR3 loop is CASSQIGGQGYGYTF. The DNA of the CDR3 is TGTGCCAGCAGCCAAATCGGGGGGCAGGGATACGGCTACACCTTC.

The chain recombines TRBV4-1 with TRBJ1-2, with 10 bases fitting TRBD1. CDR1 is MGHRA and CDR2 is YSYEKL in the germline V gene. The CDR3 is 15 residues long. V was pared by 5 bases and J by 6 bases, with 9 bases of the junction left unmatched. Here the CDR3 reads CASSIPGQGFDGYTF. For the CDR3, the DNA is TGCGCCAGCAGCATCCCGGGACAGGGGTTCGATGGCTACACCTTC.

This chain links TRBV18 with TRBJ1-1; 8 bases align to TRBD1. The CDR3 has 16 residues. The germline gives CDR1 KGHSH, CDR2 LQKENI. V was pared by 3 bases and J by 1 base, with 7 bases of the junction left unmatched. The CDR3 sequence: CASSPTNRGGNTEAFF. In nucleotides, the CDR3 is TGTGCCAGCTCACCTACCAACAGGGGGGGGAACACTGAAGCTTTCTTT.

This chain uses TRBV2 with TRBJ2-3, with 10 positions matching TRBD2. The length of the CDR3 is 15 residues. CDR1 is SNHLY and CDR2 is FYNNEI in the germline V gene. The junction had 12 bases not matched to a gene; V was cut back by 6 bases and J by 9 bases. In nucleotides, the CDR3 is TGTGCCAGCAGGGCCACCGGGACTAGCGATATCACGCAGTATTTT. Residues: CASRATGTSDITQYF.

The rearrangement joins TRBV7-9 to TRBJ2-3, with 10 bases matching TRBD2. J gave up 1 base and V 5 bases, and 12 bases lay outside the gene matches. CDR1 SEHNR and CDR2 FQNEAQ come from the germline V gene (reference sequence). This CDR3 has 18 amino acids. The CDR3 nucleotides are TGTGCCAGCAGCCCACTGTTAGCTAGCGGGAGTGGCACAGATACGCAGTATTTT. It encodes CASSPLLASGSGTDTQYF.

CDR3 sequence (DNA): TGCGCCAGCAGCCAGGCCGAGGCCTACGAGCAGTACTTC. It codes for CASSQAEAYEQYF. The chain recombines TRBV4-1 with TRBJ2-7; D uncertain. The germline V and J ends were trimmed by 3 bases and 2 bases, with 8 bases remaining between them. Germline lookup yields CDR1 MGHRA and CDR2 YSYEKL. CDR3 length equals 13 residues.

The chain employs TRBV7-8 and TRBJ2-3, with 11 bases lining up with TRBD2. Germline CDR1 and CDR2: SGHVS and FQNEAQ. The V segment lost 5 bases and the J segment 7 bases; nucleotides outside the gene matches: 8. The CDR3 totals 15 residues. CDR3 in DNA: TGTGCCAGCAGCCCAACGGGACTAGCGGTTTATACGCAGTATTTT. The encoded protein is CASSPTGLAVYTQYF.

The J gene is TRBJ2-6, the V gene TRBV30, with 10 bases matching TRBD1. This CDR3 has 17 residues. V lost 4 bases and J lost 0; bases outside the gene matches: 6. Germline V gene lookup returns CDR1 GTSNPN and CDR2 SVGIG (reference sequence). This CDR3 reads CAWIPGQGPSGANVLTF. The CDR3 nucleotides are TGTGCCTGGATCCCGGGACAGGGGCCCTCTGGGGCCAACGTCCTGACTTTC.

The chain joins TRBV6-6 to TRBJ2-7; D might be TRBD1 (5 bases). This CDR3 contains 15 residues. V gave up 0 bases and J gave up 3 bases, with 12 bases separating them. Germline V gene sequence: CDR1 MNHNY, CDR2 SVGAGI (reference sequence). The CDR3 nucleotides read TGTGCCAGCAGTTACTCAAAAGGGGAAGGCTACGAGCAGTACTTC. It encodes CASSYSKGEGYEQYF.

The table lists this clone with a count of one. The rearrangement links TRBV6-5 to TRBJ1-2; a weak D match, TRBD1 (5 bases). The CDR3 is made up of 16 amino acids. V was cut by 0 bases and J by 5 bases, with 16 bases left in between. Germline V CDR1 and CDR2: MNHEY, SVGAGI. DNA of the CDR3: TGTGCCAGCAGTTACTCGACGTTAGGGGCCGGGTATGGCTACACCTTC. This codes for CASSYSTLGAGYGYTF.

V and J are TRBV19 and TRBJ1-4; TRBD1 aligns across 7 bases. Trimming cost V 4 bases and J 3 bases; bases outside gene matches: 5. From germline, CDR1 is LNHDA and CDR2 SQIVND (reference sequence). The CDR3 loop spans 15 amino acids. The CDR3 here is CASSRRQGSNEKLFF. CDR3 DNA: TGTGCCAGTAGTAGACGACAGGGTTCTAATGAAAAACTGTTTTTT.

The chain has TRBV2 and TRBJ1-2; D perhaps matches TRBD1 (5 bases). Germline V gene lookup returns CDR1 SNHLY and CDR2 FYNNEI. The CDR3 has 13 amino acids. Trimming took 6 bases from V and 4 from J, leaving 12 bases between them. In DNA form, the CDR3 reads TGTGCCAGCAGACCGGGACTTTCCTATGGCTACACCTTC. It translates to CASRPGLSYGYTF.

The chain has TRBV7-6 and TRBJ1-1, with 7 bases matching TRBD1. The J segment lost 0 bases and the V segment lost 1 base, leaving 5 bases of the junction unmatched. The CDR3 is 16 residues long. The germline V gene has CDR1 SGHVS and CDR2 FNYEAQ. DNA of the CDR3: TGTGCCAGCAGCTTAGGACAGGGAACGGTGAACACTGAAGCTTTCTTT. As protein: CASSLGQGTVNTEAFF.